One T cell receptor beta chain is described in this entry. Its antigen remains unidentified. No per-base quality is available; no much larger clone lies one base away. This sample is drawn from a study of OX40 agonist ivuxolimab in advanced cancers. With regard to the full study: Ivuxolimab was a fully human IgG2 agonistic monoclonal antibody targeting the costimulatory receptor OX40 (CD134). Peripheral TCRbeta sequencing aimed to test whether ivuxolimab altered TCR sequence diversity and caused clonal T-cell expansion. Patients were allowed to have had prior anti-PD-1, anti-PD-L1 or anti-CTLA-4 therapy, and around 40% of the dose-escalation patients had previously received checkpoint inhibitors. The paper describes the monotherapy dose-escalation part (N of about 52 patients) of the phase I trial of ivuxolimab. A male proportion of nearly 85% and a mean age of approximately 60 years, ranging from roughly 23 to 80, were recorded for the dose-escalation cohort. Intravenous ivuxolimab was administered to patients every 2 weeks at six dose levels: 0.01, 0.1, 0.3, 1.5, 3 and 10 mg/kg. Partial responses were achieved by three dose-escalation patients, of whom one had hepatocellular carcinoma and two had cutaneous melanoma. Among the roughly 52 dose-escalation patients, about 19 had hepatocellular carcinoma, approximately 15 melanoma, 9 renal cell carcinoma and 9 head and neck cancer. The paper's findings and limits, for the study overall: After ivuxolimab, more expanded clones were found on average in CD8+ T cells than in CD4+ T cells. Which antigens the clonally expanded peripheral T cells were specific for was not determined. In the 0.1-3.0 mg/kg groups, partial responders were among the patients with the lowest normalized peripheral clonal expansion, particularly in CD8+ T cells. Low levels of normalized T-cell clonal expansion were also seen in some patients who did not respond. At doses of 0.1 to 3.0 mg/kg, clonal expansion of both CD4+ and CD8+ T cells in blood was seen between baseline and week 6.

The germline V gene gives CDR1 as SNHLY and CDR2 as FYNNEI. From the cysteine through the phenylalanine, the CDR3 covers 20 amino acids. The sequence is cut down to CDR3 DNA, 60 bases in frame from base 1. Relative to germline, V is missing 6 bases and J is missing 6 bases, with 17 bases of the junction outside any gene match. Patients with a history of autoimmune disease or receiving systemic immunosuppression were excluded from the trial. Peripheral blood for TCR sequencing was drawn from every dose cohort at baseline, at cycle 4 day 1 and at cycle 7 day 1. The samples were drawn from a first-in-human, open-label, multicenter phase I dose-escalation trial of ivuxolimab. Adults with locally advanced or metastatic melanoma, renal cell carcinoma, hepatocellular carcinoma or head and neck squamous cell carcinoma were enrolled in the trial. CD4+ and CD8+ T cells were sorted separately from peripheral blood before TCR sequencing.

Genomic DNA was extracted from sorted cells for sequencing of the TCRbeta CDR3 region. The immunoSEQ Assay was used to sequence the TCRbeta CDR3 regions. TCRdb mirrors the immuneACCESS table, restricted to in-frame sequences. Some clones are absent from its copies; in checked studies, under half trace to an unresolved V gene, and the reason for the others is unknown. For this sample the table gives around 58,000 clones, of which approximately 94% were detected only once. Jointly, the top ten make up around 20% of the sample. The sequence links TRBV2 to TRBJ2-1, with 16 junctional bases fitting TRBD2. The sequence was collected from an adult with an advanced solid tumor such as melanoma, head and neck, liver or kidney cancer. The specimen comprised CD4+ or CD8+ T cells sorted from blood, sampled in a trial of the OX40 agonist ivuxolimab. In nucleotides, the sequence is TGTGCCAGCAGATGGTCCACCTCGGGACTAGCGGGAGGGCCTGTCAATGAGCAGTTCTTC. Its coded protein is CASRWSTSGLAGGPVNEQFF.